These 24 T cell receptor beta chains came from one sample sequenced in a study of T cells expressing NK-cell markers. TCRdb re-analyzed the 5' RACE reads; it lists each CDR3 protein once, without DNA. The record lists some 600,000 distinct CDR3 sequences, of which the ten most abundant hold 3% to 4.5%. The sequencing input was blood T cells: a sorted CD56 or NKG2C T cell subset, CD4+ or CD8+ T cells, or bulk PBMC T cells (not recorded which). The receptors derive from a man aged 18 to 30 in good health.

The genes are TRBV6-5 and TRBJ2-3; TCRdb's assignment of TRBD1 cannot be checked, as there is no DNA. In germline, CDR1 is MNHEY, CDR2 SVGAGI. The CDR3 length is 16 residues. CDR3 amino acids: CASSYVRGRQPGTQYF.

This chain uses TRBV14 with TRBJ2-1; as DNA is missing, the TRBD2 call by TCRdb cannot be tested. Germline V gene data show CDR1 as SGHDN and CDR2 as FVKESK. There are 18 residues in the CDR3. The CDR3 loop reads CASSQRASGRGLYNEQFF.

The gene calls are TRBV10-3 and TRBJ2-2; no DNA is available, so the TRBD1 call from TCRdb remains unchecked. CDR1 is ENHRY and CDR2 is SYGVKD in the germline V gene. The CDR3 covers 15 residues. Here the CDR3 reads CAISGRTVGTGELFF.

The chain has TRBV15 and TRBJ2-3; the D gene TCRdb calls, TRBD1, cannot be checked with no DNA. The CDR3 runs to 14 residues. CDR1 is LNHNV, CDR2 YYDKDF, per germline (reference sequence). The CDR3 sequence is CATKRTGSADTQYF.

The chain carries TRBV7-2 and TRBJ2-1; TCRdb reports TRBD1, a call that lacks DNA to check it against. The CDR3 is 16 amino acids. The germline V gene encodes CDR1 SGHTA and CDR2 FQGNSA. CDR3 sequence reads: CASSFPPGQVYNEQFF.

V usage is TRBV7-3 and J usage is TRBJ2-1. The V gene's germline CDR1 is SGHTA and CDR2 FQGTGA. CDR3 length equals 12 residues. This chain's CDR3 is CASSLTGGEQFF.

This chain joins TRBV7-9 and TRBJ2-2; with no DNA, the TCRdb D assignment of TRBD1 cannot be verified. The germline V gene has CDR1 SEHNR and CDR2 FQNEAQ (reference sequence). The CDR3 runs to 15 residues. This CDR3 reads CASSFLGGTTGELFF.

The chain links TRBV29-1 to TRBJ1-2; TCRdb calls TRBD1, which cannot be checked without DNA. CDR3 length: 16 amino acids. The germline V gene has CDR1 SQVTM and CDR2 ANQGSEA. This chain's CDR3 is CSVDFGRQGPSYGYTF.

The chain is built from TRBV12-3 or TRBV12-4 and TRBJ2-7; the TCRdb call, TRBD1, lacks DNA for checking. CDR3 length: 13 amino acids. CDR3: CARAGRRTYEQYF.

Here the CDR3 reads CASSVAGDSTGELFF. This chain connects TRBV6-1 to TRBJ2-2. This CDR3 is built from 15 residues. Germline assignment: CDR1 MNHNS and CDR2 SASEGT.

The chain employs TRBV7-2 and TRBJ2-1; lacking DNA, the TRBD1 call made by TCRdb goes unchecked. Germline V gene data show CDR1 as SGHTA and CDR2 as FQGNSA. This CDR3 is 16 amino acids long. The CDR3 sequence is CASSLVGMSSYNEQFF. Looking up the rest from reference TRBV7-2 and TRBJ2-1 gives the full variable domain: GAGVSQSPSNKVTEKGKDVELRCDPISGHTALYWYRQSLGQGLEFLIYFQGNSAPDKSGLPSDRFSAERTGGSVSTLTIQRTQQEDSAVYLCASSLVGMSSYNEQFFGPGTRLTVL.

J is TRBJ2-7 and V is TRBV29-1; with no DNA, the TCRdb D assignment of TRBD1 cannot be verified. Per the germline V gene, CDR1 is SQVTM and CDR2 is ANQGSEA. This CDR3 has 13 amino acids. CDR3 sequence: CSVAEGDPYEQYF.

The gene calls are TRBV7-6 and TRBJ2-7; the D call from TCRdb, TRBD2, cannot be confirmed without DNA. This CDR3 has 14 residues. Germline-derived CDR1 and CDR2 are SGHVS and FNYEAQ. This chain's CDR3 is CASSQLAGGYEQYF.

The rearrangement uses TRBV15 and TRBJ1-5; no DNA is available, so the TRBD1 call from TCRdb remains unchecked. Germline-derived CDR1 and CDR2 are LNHNV and YYDKDF (reference sequence). The CDR3 totals 16 residues. CDR3 region: CATSRAGAASNQPQHF.

The chain combines TRBV12-3 or TRBV12-4 with TRBJ2-1; the D gene TCRdb calls, TRBD2, cannot be checked with no DNA. The CDR3 totals 15 residues. The CDR3 reads CAITREGRLGNEQFF.

The chain joins TRBV20-1 to TRBJ2-2; TCRdb gives TRBD1 as the D gene, but with no DNA this cannot be confirmed. The CDR3 has 15 amino acids. Germline-derived CDR1 and CDR2 are DFQATT and SNEGSKA (reference sequence). The CDR3 sequence: CSARGAGARTGELFF.

The chain combines TRBV27 with TRBJ1-1. Germline V gives CDR1 MNHEY, CDR2 SMNVEV (reference sequence). This CDR3 has 12 amino acids. CDR3: CASSMVGSVAFF.

The chain has TRBV12-3 or TRBV12-4 and TRBJ2-5; TCRdb's assignment of TRBD2 cannot be checked, as there is no DNA. The CDR3 sequence is 16 residues long. The CDR3 loop is CASSLSFSGRAETQYF.

The chain links TRBV6-5 to TRBJ2-1; without DNA, the TCRdb call of TRBD2 cannot be checked. The germline V gene encodes CDR1 MNHEY and CDR2 SVGAGI. The CDR3 runs 14 residues. CDR3 protein: CASSYSGLGTEQFF.

The chain combines TRBV4-1 with TRBJ2-1; the D call of TRBD2 rests on TCRdb alone, since no DNA is present to check it. This CDR3 comprises 19 residues. Germline assignment: CDR1 MGHRA and CDR2 YSYEKL. The CDR3 protein is CASSQDYVGFAGGDNEQFF.

This rearrangement joins TRBV6-2 or TRBV6-3 to TRBJ2-7; the TRBD1 assignment by TCRdb is unverifiable without DNA. Germline V gene lookup returns CDR1 MNHEY and CDR2 SVGEGT. CDR3 length: 14 amino acids. CDR3 protein: CASSRGLMNYEQYF.

The CDR3 protein is CASSQGANSYEQYF. The genes are TRBV4-1 and TRBJ2-7; TCRdb names TRBD2, which stays unverified in the absence of DNA. CDR3 length: 14 amino acids. In germline, CDR1 is MGHRA, CDR2 YSYEKL.

This chain joins TRBV3-1 and TRBJ2-1; TCRdb gives TRBD2 as the D gene, but with no DNA this cannot be confirmed. Germline lookup yields CDR1 LGHDT and CDR2 YNNKEL (reference sequence). The CDR3 is 15 residues long. CDR3 sequence: CASSGETTSGSLRFF.

The V gene is TRBV7-2, the J gene TRBJ2-3; the D call of TRBD1 rests on TCRdb alone, since no DNA is present to check it. Germline loops: CDR1 SGHTA, CDR2 FQGNSA. CDR3 size: 16 residues. The CDR3 protein is CASSLVGGQPGDTQYF.